The T cell receptor (beta chain) under discussion was sequenced for a study of T cell clusters in autoimmune cytopenias. General observations from the study: The T cell clusters came from computational analysis alone and lack functional validation. Primary autoimmune cytopenia patients seemingly lacked the physiological T cell clusters found in healthy donors.

The CDR3 consists of 17 residues. Germline V gene lookup returns CDR1 WNHNN and CDR2 SYGVQD (reference sequence). One tube held mixed TRB-A and TRB-B primer pools for touch-down PCR. TCRdb re-called the multiplex PCR reads; every CDR3 protein appears as one record, without DNA. Its table records 450 to 600 distinct CDR3 sequences. This clonotype is medium-sized by frequency. Antigen unknown. TRB was amplified from around 250 ng of peripheral blood genomic DNA per sample. The sequenced sample was peripheral blood. The V call is TRBV10-1, the J call TRBJ1-2; checking the TCRdb D call of TRBD1 is not possible without DNA. This clonotype was obtained from a human donor with an autoimmune cytopenia or autoimmune hepatitis (not recorded which). This chain's CDR3 is CASPFRGQGAVNYGYTF.